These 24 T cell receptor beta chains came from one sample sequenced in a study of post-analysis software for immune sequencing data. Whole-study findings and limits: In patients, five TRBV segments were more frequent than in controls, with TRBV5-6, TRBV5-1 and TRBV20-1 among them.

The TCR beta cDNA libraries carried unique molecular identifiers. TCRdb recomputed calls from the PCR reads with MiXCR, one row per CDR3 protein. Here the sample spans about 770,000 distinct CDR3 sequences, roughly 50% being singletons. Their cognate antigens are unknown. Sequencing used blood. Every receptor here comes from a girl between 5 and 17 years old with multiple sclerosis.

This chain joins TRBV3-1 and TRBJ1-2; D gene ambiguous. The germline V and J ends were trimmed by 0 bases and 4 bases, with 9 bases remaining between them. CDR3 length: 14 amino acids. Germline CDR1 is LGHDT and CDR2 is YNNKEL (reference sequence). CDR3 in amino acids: CASSQEGRPYGYTF. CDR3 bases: TGTGCCAGCAGCCAAGAGGGCAGGCCCTATGGCTACACCTTC.

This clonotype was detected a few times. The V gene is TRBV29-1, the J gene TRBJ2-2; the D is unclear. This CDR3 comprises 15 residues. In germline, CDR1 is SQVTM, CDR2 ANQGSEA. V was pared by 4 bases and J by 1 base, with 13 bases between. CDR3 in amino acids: CSVGSDTLNTGELFF. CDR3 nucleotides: TGCAGCGTTGGATCGGATACCTTGAACACCGGGGAGCTGTTTTTT.

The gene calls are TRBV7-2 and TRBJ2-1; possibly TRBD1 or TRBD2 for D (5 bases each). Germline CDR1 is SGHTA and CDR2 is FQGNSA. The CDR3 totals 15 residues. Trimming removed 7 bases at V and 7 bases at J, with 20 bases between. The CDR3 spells CASTLGDLSVNEQFF. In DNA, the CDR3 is TGTGCCAGCACCCTGGGGGATCTTTCAGTGAATGAGCAGTTCTTC. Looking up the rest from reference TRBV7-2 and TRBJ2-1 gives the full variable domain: GAGVSQSPSNKVTEKGKDVELRCDPISGHTALYWYRQSLGQGLEFLIYFQGNSAPDKSGLPSDRFSAERTGGSVSTLTIQRTQQEDSAVYLCASTLGDLSVNEQFFGPGTRLTVL.

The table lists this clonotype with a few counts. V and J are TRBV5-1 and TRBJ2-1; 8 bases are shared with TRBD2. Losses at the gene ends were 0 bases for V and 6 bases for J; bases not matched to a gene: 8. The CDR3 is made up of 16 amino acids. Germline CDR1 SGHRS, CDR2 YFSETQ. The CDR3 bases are TGCGCCAGCAGCTTGGCCGGGGGAGCGGGAGTCAATGAGCAGTTCTTC. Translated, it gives CASSLAGGAGVNEQFF.

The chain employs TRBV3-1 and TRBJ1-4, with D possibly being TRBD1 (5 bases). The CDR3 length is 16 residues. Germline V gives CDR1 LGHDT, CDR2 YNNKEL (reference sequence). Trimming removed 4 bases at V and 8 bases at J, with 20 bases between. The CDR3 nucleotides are TGTGCCAGCAGCCCAGGCCACAGGCCCGTCGGGGAAAAACTGTTTTTT. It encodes CASSPGHRPVGEKLFF.

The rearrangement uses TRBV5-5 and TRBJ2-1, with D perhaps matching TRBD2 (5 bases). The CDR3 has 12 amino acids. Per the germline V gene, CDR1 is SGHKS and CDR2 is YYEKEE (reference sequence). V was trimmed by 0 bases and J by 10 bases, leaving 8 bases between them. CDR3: CASSLAGEEQFF. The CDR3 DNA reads TGTGCCAGCAGCTTGGCCGGGGAGGAGCAGTTCTTC.

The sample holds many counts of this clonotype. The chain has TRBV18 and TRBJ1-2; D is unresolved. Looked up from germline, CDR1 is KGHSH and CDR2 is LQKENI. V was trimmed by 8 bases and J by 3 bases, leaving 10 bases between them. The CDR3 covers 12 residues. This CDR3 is CASRGTYYGYTF. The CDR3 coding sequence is TGTGCCAGCCGCGGCACCTACTATGGCTACACCTTC.

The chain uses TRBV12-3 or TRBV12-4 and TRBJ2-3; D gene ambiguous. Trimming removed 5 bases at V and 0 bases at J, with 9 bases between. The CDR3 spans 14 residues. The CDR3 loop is CASSTGTSTDTQYF. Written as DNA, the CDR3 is TGTGCCAGCAGTACCGGCACTAGCACAGATACGCAGTATTTT.

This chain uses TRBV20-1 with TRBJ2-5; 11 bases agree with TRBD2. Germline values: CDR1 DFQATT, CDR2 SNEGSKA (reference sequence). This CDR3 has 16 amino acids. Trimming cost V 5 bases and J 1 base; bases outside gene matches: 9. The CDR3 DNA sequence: TGCAGTGCTGACCGCGGGACTAGCGGAGGCCAAGAGACCCAGTACTTC. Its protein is CSADRGTSGGQETQYF.

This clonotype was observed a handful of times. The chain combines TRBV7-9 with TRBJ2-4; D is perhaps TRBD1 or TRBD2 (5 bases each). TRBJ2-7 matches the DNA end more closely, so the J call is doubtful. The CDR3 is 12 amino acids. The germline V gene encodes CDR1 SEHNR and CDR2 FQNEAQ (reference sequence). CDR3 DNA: TGTGCCAGCAGCCCACTGGGGGTCGAGCAGTACTTC. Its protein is CASSPLGVEQYF.

The CDR3 DNA is TGCAGCGTGGCCAGCCCCCGGGATGGCTACACCTTC. Translated, it gives CSVASPRDGYTF. The chain joins TRBV29-1 to TRBJ1-2; D gene ambiguous. The ends were cut back, 6 bases at V and 6 bases at J, with 14 bases in the middle. CDR1 is SQVTM and CDR2 is ANQGSEA in the germline V gene. The CDR3 is 12 amino acids.

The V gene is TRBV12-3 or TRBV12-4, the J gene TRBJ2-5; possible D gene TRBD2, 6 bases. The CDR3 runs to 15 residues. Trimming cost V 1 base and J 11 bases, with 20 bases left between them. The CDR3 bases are TGTGCCAGCAGTTTAGGACTAGGGCCCCAATATGAGCAGTACTTC. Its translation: CASSLGLGPQYEQYF.

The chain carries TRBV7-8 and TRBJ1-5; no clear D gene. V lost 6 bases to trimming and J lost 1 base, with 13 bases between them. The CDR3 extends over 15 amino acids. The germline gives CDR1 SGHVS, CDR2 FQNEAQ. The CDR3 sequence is CASSSRRVSNQPQHF. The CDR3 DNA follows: TGTGCCAGCAGTTCCAGGAGGGTAAGCAATCAGCCCCAGCATTTT.

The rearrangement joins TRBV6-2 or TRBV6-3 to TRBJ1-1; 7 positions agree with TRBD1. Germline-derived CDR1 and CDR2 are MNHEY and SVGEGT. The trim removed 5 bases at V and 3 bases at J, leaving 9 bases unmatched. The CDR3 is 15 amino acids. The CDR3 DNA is TGTGCCAGCAGTACTCGACAGGGCCGGGACACTGAAGCTTTCTTT. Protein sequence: CASSTRQGRDTEAFF.

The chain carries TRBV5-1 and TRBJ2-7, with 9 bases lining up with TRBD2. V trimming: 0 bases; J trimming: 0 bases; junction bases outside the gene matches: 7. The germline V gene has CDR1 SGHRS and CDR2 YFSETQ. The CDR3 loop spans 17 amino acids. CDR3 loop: CASSLAASGMSSYEQYF. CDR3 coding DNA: TGCGCCAGCAGCTTGGCTGCTAGCGGGATGAGCTCCTACGAGCAGTACTTC.

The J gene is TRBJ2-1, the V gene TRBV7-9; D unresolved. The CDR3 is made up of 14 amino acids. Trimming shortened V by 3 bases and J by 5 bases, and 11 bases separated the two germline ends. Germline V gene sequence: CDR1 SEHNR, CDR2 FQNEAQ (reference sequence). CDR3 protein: CASSLGGLDNEQFF. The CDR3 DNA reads TGTGCCAGCAGCTTGGGTGGGCTGGACAATGAGCAGTTCTTC. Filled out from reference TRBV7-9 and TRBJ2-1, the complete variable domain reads DTGVSQNPRHKITKRGQNVTFRCDPISEHNRLYWYRQTLGQGPEFLTYFQNEAQLEKSRLLSDRFSAERPKGSFSTLEIQRTEQGDSAMYLCASSLGGLDNEQFFGPGTRLTVL.

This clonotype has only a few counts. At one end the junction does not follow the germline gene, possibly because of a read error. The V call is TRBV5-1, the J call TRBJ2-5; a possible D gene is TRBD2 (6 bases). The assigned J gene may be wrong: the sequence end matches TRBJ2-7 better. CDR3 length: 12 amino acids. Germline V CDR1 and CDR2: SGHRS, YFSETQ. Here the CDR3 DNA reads TGCGCTAGCAGCTTGGAGCGGGCCGAGCAGTACTTC. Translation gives CASSLERAEQYF.

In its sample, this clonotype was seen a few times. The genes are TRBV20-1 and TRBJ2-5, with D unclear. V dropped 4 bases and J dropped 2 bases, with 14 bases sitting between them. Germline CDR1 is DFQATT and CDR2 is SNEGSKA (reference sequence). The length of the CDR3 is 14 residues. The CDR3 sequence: CSAIYGDVQETQYF. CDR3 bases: TGCAGTGCTATTTACGGTGACGTACAAGAGACCCAGTACTTC.

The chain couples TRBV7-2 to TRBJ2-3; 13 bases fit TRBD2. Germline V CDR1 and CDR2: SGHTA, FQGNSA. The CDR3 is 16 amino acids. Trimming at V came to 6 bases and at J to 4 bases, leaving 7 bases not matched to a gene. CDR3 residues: CASSYGTSGIADTQYF. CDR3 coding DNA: TGTGCCAGCAGTTACGGGACTAGCGGGATCGCAGATACGCAGTATTTT.

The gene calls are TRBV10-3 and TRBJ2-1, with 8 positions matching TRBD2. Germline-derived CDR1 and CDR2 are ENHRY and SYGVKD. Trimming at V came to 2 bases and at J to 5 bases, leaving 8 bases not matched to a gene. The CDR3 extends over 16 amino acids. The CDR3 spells CAISEEGSGVDNEQFF. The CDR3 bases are TGTGCCATCAGTGAGGAAGGTAGCGGGGTAGACAATGAGCAGTTCTTC.

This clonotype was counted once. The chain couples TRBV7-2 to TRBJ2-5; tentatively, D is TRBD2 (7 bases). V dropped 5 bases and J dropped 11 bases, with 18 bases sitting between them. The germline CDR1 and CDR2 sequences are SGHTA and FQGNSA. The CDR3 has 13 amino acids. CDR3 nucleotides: TGTGCCAGCAGCAAAAAGGGGGGGAATGAGCAGTACTTC. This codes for CASSKKGGNEQYF.

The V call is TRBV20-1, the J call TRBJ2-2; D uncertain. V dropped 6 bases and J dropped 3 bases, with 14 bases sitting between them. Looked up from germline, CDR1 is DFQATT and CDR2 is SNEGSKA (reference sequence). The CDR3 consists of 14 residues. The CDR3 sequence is CSAKPMVDTGELFF. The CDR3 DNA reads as TGCAGTGCCAAACCAATGGTGGACACCGGGGAGCTGTTTTTT.

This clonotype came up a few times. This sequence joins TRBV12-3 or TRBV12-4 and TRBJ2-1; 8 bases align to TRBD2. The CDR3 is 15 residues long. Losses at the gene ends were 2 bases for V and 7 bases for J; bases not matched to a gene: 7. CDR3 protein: CASSLLSSGLNEQFF. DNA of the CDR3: TGTGCCAGCAGTTTACTCTCTAGCGGGCTGAATGAGCAGTTCTTC.

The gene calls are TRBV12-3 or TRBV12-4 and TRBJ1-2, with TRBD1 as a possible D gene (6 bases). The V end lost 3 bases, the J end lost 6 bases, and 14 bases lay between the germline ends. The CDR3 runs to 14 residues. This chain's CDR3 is CASSFGRGVDGYTF. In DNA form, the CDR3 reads TGTGCCAGCAGTTTCGGCAGGGGAGTAGATGGCTACACCTTC.